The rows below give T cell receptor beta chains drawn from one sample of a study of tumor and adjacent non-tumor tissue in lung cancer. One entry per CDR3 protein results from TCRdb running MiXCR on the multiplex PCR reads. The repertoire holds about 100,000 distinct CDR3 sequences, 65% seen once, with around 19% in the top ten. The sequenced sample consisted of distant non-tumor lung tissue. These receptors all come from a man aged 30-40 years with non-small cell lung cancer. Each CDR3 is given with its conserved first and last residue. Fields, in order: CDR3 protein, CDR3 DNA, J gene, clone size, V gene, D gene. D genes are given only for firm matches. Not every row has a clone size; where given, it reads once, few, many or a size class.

CDR3: CASRDTASSYTF
DNA: TGTGCCAGCAGGGACACCGCTAGTAGTTACACCTTC
J: TRBJ1-2
size: .
V: TRBV28
D: .

CDR3: CSAGGGSSGNTIYF
DNA: TGCAGTGCTGGGGGGGGGAGCTCTGGAAACACCATATATTTT
J: TRBJ1-3
size: many
V: TRBV20-1
D: .

CDR3: CAISEQINTEAFF
DNA: TGTGCCATCAGTGAGCAGATAAACACTGAAGCTTTCTTT
J: TRBJ1-1
size: .
V: TRBV10-3
D: .

CDR3: CNVGLTGHETQYF
DNA: TGCAACGTTGGGTTGACAGGGCATGAGACCCAGTACTTC
J: TRBJ2-5
size: .
V: TRBV29-1
D: TRBD1

CDR3: CASSHGGQGNDHYF
DNA: TGCGCCAGCAGCCATGGGGGACAGGGTAACGACCACTACTTC
J: TRBJ2-7
size: .
V: TRBV4-1
D: TRBD1

CDR3: CTSSQGATGEETGELFF
DNA: TGCACCAGCAGCCAAGGCGCGACAGGGGAGGAGACCGGGGAGCTGTTTTTT
J: TRBJ2-2
size: .
V: TRBV4-3
D: TRBD1

CDR3: CVSSLDARVQYF
DNA: TGTGTCAGCAGCTTGGACGCGCGAGTGCAGTACTTC
J: TRBJ2-7
size: .
V: TRBV11-2
D: .

CDR3: CASSLTGPQGETQYF
DNA: TGTGCCAGCAGCTTGACCGGTCCCCAAGGCGAGACCCAGTACTTC
J: TRBJ2-5
size: many
V: TRBV5-6
D: .

CDR3: CASSETAIVKNIQYF
DNA: TGTGCCAGCAGTGAGACAGCCATAGTCAAAAACATTCAGTACTTC
J: TRBJ2-4
size: .
V: TRBV25-1
D: .

CDR3: CASSLLESVTQYF
DNA: TGTGCCAGCAGCCTCCTCGAGTCAGTTACGCAGTATTTT
J: TRBJ2-3
size: .
V: TRBV11-2
D: .

CDR3: CASSRPWGQETQCF
DNA: TGTGCCAGCAGCCGCCCGTGGGGGCAAGAGACCCAGTGCTTC
J: TRBJ2-5
size: .
V: TRBV11-2
D: .

CDR3: CASSLGLAGGSYEQYF
DNA: TGTGCCAGCAGCTTAGGTCTAGCGGGAGGGTCCTACGAGCAGTACTTC
J: TRBJ2-7
size: .
V: TRBV11-2
D: TRBD2

CDR3: CARSQHRGWNTGELFF
DNA: TGTGCCAGAAGCCAGCACAGGGGGTGGAACACCGGGGAGCTGTTTTTT
J: TRBJ2-2
size: .
V: TRBV4-2
D: TRBD1

CDR3: CSALNIRRTSGRSRDQYF
DNA: TGCAGTGCTCTCAACATCCGGAGGACTAGCGGGAGATCGAGGGACCAGTATTTC
J: TRBJ2-7
size: once
V: TRBV20-1
D: TRBD2

CDR3: CSGRLAGGFTDMQYF
DNA: TGCAGCGGGCGCCTAGCAGGGGGCTTCACAGATATGCAGTATTTT
J: TRBJ2-3
size: .
V: TRBV29-1
D: TRBD1

CDR3: CASRSSGNNEQFF
DNA: TGTGCCAGCAGATCTAGCGGTAACAATGAGCAGTTCTTC
J: TRBJ2-1
size: many
V: TRBV5-4
D: TRBD2

CDR3: CASSMGRGRGSGYTF
DNA: TGTGCCAGCAGTATGGGGAGGGGACGGGGGTCTGGCTACACCTTC
J: TRBJ1-2
size: .
V: TRBV6-5
D: .

CDR3: CSARNLRGYRDGELSF
DNA: TGCAGTGCTAGAAATCTTCGGGGCTACCGGGACGGGGAGCTGTCTTTT
J: TRBJ2-2
size: .
V: TRBV20-1
D: .

CDR3: CASSPLGGVKNIQYF
DNA: TGTGCCAGCAGCCCCCTTGGGGGGGTCAAAAACATTCAGTACTTC
J: TRBJ2-4
size: .
V: TRBV11-2
D: TRBD2

CDR3: CARSFGRTTEAFF
DNA: TGTGCCAGAAGCTTCGGCAGAACCACTGAAGCTTTCTTT
J: TRBJ1-1
size: .
V: TRBV5-6
D: .

CDR3: CSAIDVDVFYNEQFF
DNA: TGCAGTGCCATAGACGTTGACGTATTCTACAATGAGCAGTTCTTC
J: TRBJ2-1
size: .
V: TRBV20-1
D: .

CDR3: CASTHQRGHTQYF
DNA: TGTGCCAGCACTCATCAGCGGGGCCATACGCAGTATTTT
J: TRBJ2-3
size: .
V: TRBV6-5
D: TRBD2

CDR3: CASSQRGGTSGNTIYF
DNA: TGCGCCAGCAGCCAAAGGGGGGGTACCTCTGGAAACACCATATATTTT
J: TRBJ1-3
size: once
V: TRBV4-1
D: .

CDR3: CAISTLGTRYHEQYF
DNA: TGTGCCATCAGCACCCTCGGGACTAGGTATCACGAGCAGTACTTC
J: TRBJ2-7
size: .
V: TRBV11-2
D: TRBD2

CDR3: CASSLRWWVTDTQYF
DNA: TGTGCCAGCAGCTTAAGGTGGTGGGTCACAGATACGCAGTATTTT
J: TRBJ2-3
size: .
V: TRBV11-2
D: .

CDR3: CANSLTGQEKLFF
DNA: TGTGCCAACAGCTTGACAGGGCAGGAAAAACTGTTTTTT
J: TRBJ1-4
size: .
V: TRBV5-8
D: TRBD1

CDR3: CASSSRTDTQYF
DNA: TGTGCCAGCAGCTCCAGAACAGATACGCAGTATTTT
J: TRBJ2-3
size: few
V: TRBV11-2
D: .

CDR3: CASNLGKGYAF
DNA: TGTGCCAGCAATTTAGGGAAGGGCTACGCCTTC
J: TRBJ1-2
size: .
V: TRBV12-3/TRBV12-4
D: .

CDR3: CASSQLTGHPNTEAFF
DNA: TGCGCCAGCAGCCAACTAACGGGACACCCGAACACTGAAGCTTTCTTT
J: TRBJ1-1
size: .
V: TRBV4-1
D: .

CDR3: CSAGQGVGGDQYF
DNA: TGCAGCGCTGGACAGGGGGTCGGGGGCGATCAGTACTTC
J: TRBJ2-7
size: .
V: TRBV29-1
D: TRBD1

CDR3: CAWSPGLRNIEAFF
DNA: TGTGCCTGGAGTCCAGGACTTCGGAACATTGAAGCTTTCTTT
J: TRBJ1-1
size: once
V: TRBV30
D: .

CDR3: CVTSDYPGKENNEQFF
DNA: TGTGTCACCAGTGATTACCCGGGCAAGGAGAACAATGAGCAGTTCTTC
J: TRBJ2-1
size: .
V: TRBV24-1
D: .

CDR3: CSARGTYEQYF
DNA: TGCAGTGCTAGAGGGACTTACGAGCAGTACTTC
J: TRBJ2-7
size: many
V: TRBV20-1
D: .

CDR3: CSARTGSKNIQYF
DNA: TGCAGTGCTAGAACAGGGTCCAAAAACATTCAGTACTTC
J: TRBJ2-4
size: medium-sized
V: TRBV20-1
D: .

CDR3: CASSYVTGGYEQYF
DNA: TGTGCCAGCAGTTACGTGACAGGGGGCTACGAGCAGTACTTC
J: TRBJ2-7
size: .
V: TRBV6-2/TRBV6-3
D: TRBD1

CDR3: CTSNQDGGLAGGTETHYF
DNA: TGCACCAGCAACCAAGATGGGGGGCTAGCGGGAGGTACGGAGACCCACTACTTC
J: TRBJ2-5
size: .
V: TRBV4-1
D: TRBD2

CDR3: CASSLTDPQGESQYF
DNA: TGTGCCAGCAGCTTGACCGATCCCCAAGGCGAGTCCCAGTACTTC
J: TRBJ2-5
size: .
V: TRBV5-6
D: .

CDR3: CSLEGTDTQYF
DNA: TGCAGCTTGGAGGGGACGGATACGCAGTATTTT
J: TRBJ2-3
size: .
V: TRBV29-1
D: .

CDR3: CASSQQGNMNTEAFF
DNA: TGCGCCAGCAGCCAACAGGGGAACATGAACACTGAAGCTTTCTTT
J: TRBJ1-1
size: .
V: TRBV4-1
D: .

CDR3: CASSLRENEQFF
DNA: TGTGCCAGCAGCTTGAGAGAGAATGAGCAGTTCTTC
J: TRBJ2-1
size: .
V: TRBV11-2
D: .

CDR3: CASSQRTDVYGYTF
DNA: TGCGCCAGCAGCCAGCGGACAGACGTGTATGGCTACACCTTC
J: TRBJ1-2
size: many
V: TRBV4-1
D: .

CDR3: CTSNSGTGVETQYF
DNA: TGTACCAGCAATTCCGGGACAGGGGTAGAGACCCAGTACTTC
J: TRBJ2-5
size: .
V: TRBV11-3
D: TRBD1

CDR3: CASSSFGLAYSYTF
DNA: TGTGCCAGCAGTTCCTTTGGGCTCGCGTATAGCTACACCTTC
J: TRBJ1-2
size: .
V: TRBV28
D: .

CDR3: CVSSYGGRQETQYF
DNA: TGTGTCAGCAGTTACGGTGGAAGGCAAGAGACCCAGTACTTC
J: TRBJ2-5
size: once
V: TRBV6-2/TRBV6-3
D: .

CDR3: CASSSIGYERYF
DNA: TGTGCCAGCAGCTCTATTGGCTACGAGCGGTATTTC
J: TRBJ2-7
size: .
V: TRBV11-3
D: .

CDR3: CVSGLDYGRGNIQYF
DNA: TGCGTCAGCGGCTTGGATTACGGCCGGGGGAACATTCAATACTTC
J: TRBJ2-4
size: .
V: TRBV5-1
D: .

CDR3: CRLAGRSVPWDEHFF
DNA: TGCCGACTAGCGGGGAGGTCCGTTCCTTGGGATGAGCATTTCTTC
J: TRBJ2-1
size: .
V: TRBV20-1
D: TRBD2

CDR3: CNVGSSSGYTF
DNA: TGCAACGTTGGGTCTTCGAGTGGTTACACCTTC
J: TRBJ1-2
size: .
V: TRBV29-1
D: .